Below, 27 T cell receptor beta chains from the same sample are listed, as sequenced in a study of response to subunit inactivated influenza vaccine. Using its own MiXCR run on the RT-PCR reads, TCRdb lists one record per CDR3 protein. The data show about 780,000 distinct CDR3 sequences, with approximately 17% seen just once and roughly 11% held by the top ten. The specimen comprised PBMCs from blood, sampled about 5 days after vaccination. These TCRs come from a man aged 50-60 years who received an inactivated influenza vaccine.

The table lists this clonotype with a few counts. The chain couples TRBV12-3 or TRBV12-4 to TRBJ1-1, with D uncertain. V was trimmed by 2 bases and J by 0 bases, leaving 7 bases between them. The CDR3 runs to 14 residues. The CDR3 is CASSLTVLNTEAFF. The DNA of the CDR3 is TGTGCCAGCAGTTTAACGGTACTGAACACTGAAGCTTTCTTT.

This rearrangement joins TRBV4-3 to TRBJ2-7; D assignment may be TRBD1 or TRBD2 (5 bases each). Germline CDR1 and CDR2: LGHNA and YSLEER. V was shortened by 5 bases and J by 0 bases, with 11 bases between the two germline ends. The CDR3 is 14 amino acids. The CDR3 sequence is CASSERDHSYEQYF. CDR3 bases: TGCGCCAGCAGCGAAAGGGACCACTCCTACGAGCAGTACTTC.

This clonotype was seen more than once but under ten times. The CDR3 here is CSARNPSGRWRSYEQYF. The DNA for the CDR3 is TGCAGTGCTAGAAACCCTAGCGGGAGGTGGCGCTCCTACGAGCAGTACTTC. The chain combines TRBV20-1 with TRBJ2-7; 11 nucleotides match TRBD2. CDR3 size: 17 residues. The trim removed 2 bases at V and 0 bases at J, leaving 9 bases unmatched. Germline values: CDR1 DFQATT, CDR2 SNEGSKA (reference sequence).

The chain links TRBV7-8 to TRBJ1-1; perhaps TRBD1 as D (5 bases). The CDR3 totals 18 residues. V was shortened by 5 bases and J by 5 bases, with 27 bases between the two germline ends. Germline assignment: CDR1 SGHVS and CDR2 FQNEAQ. CDR3 region: CASSPLTGLPEESTEAFF. The CDR3 nucleotides are TGTGCCAGCAGCCCACTGACGGGACTCCCTGAGGAGTCAACTGAAGCTTTCTTT.

The chain is built from TRBV6-5 and TRBJ2-2; D might be TRBD1 (5 bases). Trimming left V 0 bases short and J 4 bases short, with 12 bases between. The germline V gene has CDR1 MNHEY and CDR2 SVGAGI. The CDR3 totals 16 residues. The CDR3 spells CASSYSPGLGTGELFF. The CDR3 DNA reads as TGTGCCAGCAGTTACTCTCCAGGGTTGGGCACCGGGGAGCTGTTTTTT.

This sequence joins TRBV20-1 and TRBJ2-3; 12 nucleotides match TRBD2. CDR1 DFQATT and CDR2 SNEGSKA come from the germline V gene (reference sequence). Unmatched junction bases numbered 2, after V lost 6 bases and J lost 4 bases. This CDR3 has 13 residues. Here the CDR3 DNA reads TGCAGTGCCCCTAGCGGGAGGGCAGATACGCAGTATTTT. This codes for CSAPSGRADTQYF.

There are many counts of this clonotype. V gene TRBV9 combines with J gene TRBJ1-5, with 7 bases matching TRBD1. J lost 1 base, V lost 4 bases, and 2 bases had no gene match. Germline loops: CDR1 SGDLS, CDR2 YYNGEE. The CDR3 runs to 14 residues. This CDR3 reads CASSPDRSNQPQHF. The CDR3 DNA is TGTGCCAGCAGCCCGGACAGGAGCAATCAGCCCCAGCATTTT.

This clonotype was seen a handful of times. V is TRBV10-3 and J is TRBJ1-2; 7 positions match TRBD1. V dropped 2 bases and J dropped 7; count of bases not matched to a gene: 4. The CDR3 sequence is 13 residues long. Germline V lookup: CDR1 ENHRY, CDR2 SYGVKD. The CDR3 DNA sequence: TGTGCCATCAGTGAGCTCAGGGGGTCTGGCTACACCTTC. This codes for CAISELRGSGYTF.

This sequence joins TRBV6-2 or TRBV6-3 and TRBJ2-1; no clear D gene. V was clipped by 3 bases and J by 3 bases, with 12 bases between them. Germline loops: CDR1 MNHEY, CDR2 SVGEGT. This CDR3 is 15 amino acids long. As DNA, the CDR3 is TGTGCCAGCAGTTATCCCGCGGCAGTCTACAATGAGCAGTTCTTC. This gives the protein CASSYPAAVYNEQFF.

This clonotype occurred a few times. The rearrangement uses TRBV15 and TRBJ2-2, with unresolved D. Germline V lookup: CDR1 LNHNV, CDR2 YYDKDF (reference sequence). V lost 1 base and J 2 bases, leaving 11 bases between the germline ends. The CDR3 length is 16 residues. CDR3 region: CATSRVMTVNTGELFF. The CDR3 nucleotides are TGTGCCACCAGCAGAGTCATGACGGTTAACACCGGGGAGCTGTTTTTT. The complete variable domain, with remaining parts taken from reference TRBV15 and TRBJ2-2, reads DAMVIQNPRYQVTQFGKPVTLSCSQTLNHNVMYWYQQKSSQAPKLLFHYYDKDFNNEADTPDNFQSRRPNTSFCFLDIRSPGLGDTAMYLCATSRVMTVNTGELFFGEGSRLTVL.

This CDR3 reads CASSSQTRFGTDTQYF. CDR3 coding DNA: TGCGCCAGCAGCTCCCAGACTAGATTTGGCACAGATACGCAGTATTTT. The chain uses TRBV5-1 and TRBJ2-3; D perhaps matches TRBD2 (6 bases). CDR1 is SGHRS and CDR2 is YFSETQ in the germline V gene. Trimming took 3 bases from V and 1 from J, leaving 15 bases between them. This CDR3 region has 16 residues.

This clonotype was recorded a few times. This sequence joins TRBV11-2 and TRBJ2-5, with D perhaps TRBD1 or TRBD2 (6 bases each). V was cut by 6 bases and J by 2 bases, with 13 bases left in between. There are 14 residues in the CDR3. CDR1 SGHAT and CDR2 FQNNGV come from the germline V gene. The chain's CDR3 is CASSPGGGQETQYF. In nucleotides, the CDR3 is TGTGCCAGCAGTCCCGGGGGCGGGCAAGAGACCCAGTACTTC.

This sequence joins TRBV20-1 and TRBJ2-3; 9 positions agree with TRBD2. The CDR3 consists of 14 residues. V was clipped by 5 bases and J by 1 base; unmatched bases: 4. Germline CDR1 reads DFQATT; CDR2 reads SNEGSKA (reference sequence). The CDR3 protein is CSASSGGRTDTQYF. For the CDR3, the DNA is TGCAGTGCTTCGAGCGGGGGGCGCACAGATACGCAGTATTTT.

This chain uses TRBV11-2 with TRBJ2-1, with 10 bases identical to TRBD2. Germline CDR1 SGHAT, CDR2 FQNNGV. CDR3 length: 15 residues. Trimming at V came to 6 bases and at J to 8 bases, leaving 10 bases not matched to a gene. The CDR3 loop reads CASRRPGLASDEQFF. The CDR3 region has the DNA TGTGCCAGCAGACGCCCGGGACTAGCGAGTGATGAGCAGTTCTTC.

This clonotype was picked up a small number of times. The chain couples TRBV6-4 to TRBJ2-1, with TRBD1 matching 12 bases. This CDR3 is built from 15 residues. Germline V gives CDR1 MRHNA, CDR2 SNTAGT. V shed 5 bases, J shed 6 bases, and the junction held 5 bases outside the gene matches. Written as DNA, the CDR3 is TGTGCCAGCAGTTCCGGGACAGGGGGCCCCAATGAGCAGTTCTTC. Translation gives CASSSGTGGPNEQFF.

This clonotype was detected only a few times. V usage is TRBV6-5 and J usage is TRBJ2-7, with D possibly being TRBD1 or TRBD2 (5 bases each). Trimming removed 5 bases at V and 3 bases at J, with 14 bases between. This CDR3 has 14 residues. Germline CDR1 is MNHEY and CDR2 is SVGAGI. DNA for the CDR3: TGTGCCAGCAGTACTAGAGGGGCTTTCTACGAGCAGTACTTC. Its translation is CASSTRGAFYEQYF.

V and J are TRBV4-1 and TRBJ2-7, with 8 bases matching TRBD1. This CDR3 is 15 amino acids long. Trimming at V came to 1 base and at J to 3 bases, leaving 5 bases not matched to a gene. Germline loops: CDR1 MGHRA, CDR2 YSYEKL. CDR3 loop: CASSQAGQARYEQYF. For the CDR3, the DNA is TGCGCCAGCAGCCAAGCGGGACAGGCGCGCTACGAGCAGTACTTC.

This clonotype appeared a few times. V usage is TRBV10-3 and J usage is TRBJ1-1; no firm D call. The CDR3 totals 14 residues. Germline assignment: CDR1 ENHRY and CDR2 SYGVKD. The germline V and J ends were trimmed by 3 bases and 1 base, with 9 bases remaining between them. The CDR3, as DNA: TGTGCCATCAGTGACCGCGGTGGGAACACTGAAGCTTTCTTT. Encoded protein: CAISDRGGNTEAFF.

This clonotype was detected only a few times. The genes are TRBV10-3 and TRBJ1-2; a weak D match, TRBD1 (5 bases). Trimming removed 4 bases from V and 7 bases from J, with 10 bases in between. Germline V gene lookup returns CDR1 ENHRY and CDR2 SYGVKD. The CDR3 is made up of 12 amino acids. CDR3 residues: CAISVPRVGYTF. CDR3 bases: TGTGCCATCAGTGTACCCAGGGTTGGCTACACCTTC.

The table lists this clonotype with many counts. The rearrangement joins TRBV12-3 or TRBV12-4 to TRBJ2-3; 7 bases map to TRBD2. Germline trimming cut 8 bases from V and 4 bases from J; bases unmatched to any gene: 15. The CDR3 extends over 16 amino acids. The CDR3 is CASRPRAGRSADTQYF. The CDR3, as DNA: TGTGCCAGCCGCCCACGGGCCGGGAGGTCAGCAGATACGCAGTATTTT.

A few counts support this clonotype. The chain carries TRBV20-1 and TRBJ1-5; a possible D gene is TRBD1 (6 bases). In germline, CDR1 is DFQATT, CDR2 SNEGSKA (reference sequence). V lost 3 bases and J lost 5, with 17 bases in between. The CDR3 has 15 residues. The CDR3 loop reads CSARDRDTRYQPQHF. DNA of the CDR3: TGCAGTGCTAGGGACCGGGACACAAGATATCAGCCCCAGCATTTT.

This clonotype was detected ten times or more. V usage is TRBV4-1 and J usage is TRBJ1-4; D unclear. V lost 5 bases, J lost 0 bases, and 10 bases lay in between. Germline V gene data show CDR1 as MGHRA and CDR2 as YSYEKL. The CDR3 runs 15 residues. DNA of the CDR3: TGCGCCAGCAGCTACCCCGGTGCAACTAATGAAAAACTGTTTTTT. This gives the protein CASSYPGATNEKLFF.

V gene TRBV3-1 combines with J gene TRBJ2-5, with TRBD1 identical over 8 bases. This CDR3 has 17 residues. Germline loops: CDR1 LGHDT, CDR2 YNNKEL (reference sequence). V was clipped by 0 bases and J by 4 bases; unmatched bases: 10. The CDR3 sequence: CASSQDVPGGAGETQYF. DNA for the CDR3: TGTGCCAGCAGCCAAGATGTCCCAGGGGGCGCAGGAGAGACCCAGTACTTC.

Details on this clonotype: This may be a read error, as it is one base from a much larger clone. The chain recombines TRBV10-3 with TRBJ1-5; D uncertain. The germline V gene has CDR1 ENHRY and CDR2 SYGVKD. The CDR3 is 13 amino acids. This chain's CDR3 is CVIREVSNQPQHF. The CDR3 DNA sequence: TGTGTCATCCGAGAGGTTAGCAATCAGCCCCAGCATTTT.

The J gene is TRBJ2-7, the V gene TRBV6-1, with D perhaps TRBD1 (6 bases). V was clipped by 9 bases and J by 5 bases, with 26 bases between them. The CDR3 sequence is 16 residues long. Germline CDR1 MNHNS, CDR2 SASEGT. The chain's CDR3 is CARPGRKQGVTHEQYF. CDR3 DNA: TGTGCCAGGCCGGGCCGCAAACAGGGAGTCACCCACGAGCAGTACTTC.

There are a few counts of this clonotype. For the CDR3, the DNA is TGCAGTGCTCCCGCCAGGTCGATCTCCTACGAGCAGTACTTC. Protein: CSAPARSISYEQYF. The chain links TRBV20-1 to TRBJ2-7; D not resolved. Germline values: CDR1 DFQATT, CDR2 SNEGSKA (reference sequence). The CDR3 length is 14 residues. The V end was cut by 5 bases, the J end by 0 bases, with 14 bases between.

The chain carries TRBV24-1 and TRBJ2-1; the match to TRBD2 covers 8 bases. CDR1 is KGHDR and CDR2 is SFDVKD in the germline V gene. The CDR3 extends over 14 amino acids. V lost 5 bases and J lost 8; bases outside the gene matches: 7. The CDR3 sequence: CATSASGSTYEQFF. The CDR3 DNA follows: TGTGCCACCAGTGCCAGCGGGAGTACATATGAGCAGTTCTTC.